This record concerns one T cell receptor (beta chain) sequence. At one boundary the junction diverges from the germline segment, which might be a read error. The sample has other DNA sequences that encode this CDR3 too. Participants came from some 23 US areas, aged roughly 18 to 100 years. Participant-given clinical history determined each cohort assignment. CDR1 and CDR2 from the germline V gene are LGHNA and YSLEER. The CDR3 covers 15 residues. Original methodology: Estimated nucleated cell counts came from reference gene primer amplification. Libraries were prepared by immunoSEQ multiplex PCR; TCRdb keeps only in-frame clonotypes and omits some of them. V and J calls and clone size are those listed in that table; D and trimming were worked out from the DNA. This sample yields 150,000 to 200,000 clones, of which approximately 88% are seen a single time; less than 8.5% belongs to the top ten. The data belong to a study of blood T cell repertoires in COVID-19. Study-wide background: Collection of acute and convalescent COVID-19 samples took place in the United States, Italy and Spain.

The sequence was obtained from a woman between 45 and 60 years old who had recovered from COVID-19. Material: PBMCs or T cells enriched from blood (not recorded which). The chain has TRBV4-3 and TRBJ1-4, with 10 bases aligning to TRBD1. Here the CDR3 reads CASSLRQGAGEKLFF. Here the CDR3 DNA reads TGCGCCAGCAGCCTGAGACAGGGGGCAGGGGAAAAATTGTTTTTT.